Shown below are 2 T cell receptor beta chains from a single sample sequenced in a study of human T cells and chemical hapten exposure. Time point: patch test 1, 2 weeks after DPC sensitization. Indicated treatment: therapeutic diphenylcyclopropenone sensitization with weekly scalp DPC. TCRdb re-called the RACE reads with MiXCR, one entry per CDR3 protein. Of around 120,000 distinct CDR3 sequences listed, roughly 13% were seen once; the top ten hold approximately 0.89%. The source was whole blood, collected in connection with sensitization to the hapten diphenylcyclopropenone (DPC). These receptors all come from a man aged 18 to 35 with alopecia areata. Some clones in this sample may be carry-over from other donors' samples.

In this sample, this clonotype turned up many times. This chain links TRBV7-8 with TRBJ2-2; TRBD1 matches 7 bases. The trim removed 6 bases at V and 3 bases at J, leaving 7 bases unmatched. CDR1 and CDR2 from the germline V gene are SGHVS and FQNEAQ. This CDR3 spans 15 amino acids. The CDR3 nucleotides are TGTGCCAGCAGGTGGACAGGTCATTACACCGGGGAGCTGTTTTTT. Encoded protein: CASRWTGHYTGELFF.

This chain uses TRBV5-5 with TRBJ1-4; the D is unclear. Per germline, CDR1 SGHKS and CDR2 YYEKEE (reference sequence). Trimming left V 1 base short and J 8 bases short, with 24 bases between. The length of the CDR3 is 18 residues. The CDR3: CASSLSAGVRAAGEKLFF. CDR3 nucleotide sequence: TGTGCCAGCAGCTTGTCAGCCGGCGTTAGGGCCGCGGGGGAAAAACTGTTTTTT.